This T cell receptor beta chain was found in a study of T cells after yellow fever vaccination. CDR3 size: 15 residues. Trimming took 11 bases from V and 0 from J, leaving 17 bases between them. The germline V gene encodes CDR1 LGHNT and CDR2 FRNRAP. Study-level points and caveats: Most clones from primary vaccination were detected again post-booster (roughly 96% CD4, more than 85% CD8).

This clonotype was seen repeatedly, ten times or more. Its specificity is unknown. MiXCR was run by TCRdb on the 5' RACE reads, yielding one entry per CDR3 protein. The data show tens of thousands of distinct CDR3 sequences, less than 9% seen once. This chain connects TRBV12-5 to TRBJ1-5; D uncertain. This clonotype originated in a man aged 18 to 29 who received the YFV17D yellow fever vaccine. Specimen: CD8+ T cells sorted from PBMCs, collected less than 16 days after the first yellow fever vaccination. The CDR3 spells CAPLRELSSNQPQHF. The CDR3 nucleotides are TGTGCTCCCCTGCGGGAACTGTCTAGCAATCAGCCCCAGCATTTT.